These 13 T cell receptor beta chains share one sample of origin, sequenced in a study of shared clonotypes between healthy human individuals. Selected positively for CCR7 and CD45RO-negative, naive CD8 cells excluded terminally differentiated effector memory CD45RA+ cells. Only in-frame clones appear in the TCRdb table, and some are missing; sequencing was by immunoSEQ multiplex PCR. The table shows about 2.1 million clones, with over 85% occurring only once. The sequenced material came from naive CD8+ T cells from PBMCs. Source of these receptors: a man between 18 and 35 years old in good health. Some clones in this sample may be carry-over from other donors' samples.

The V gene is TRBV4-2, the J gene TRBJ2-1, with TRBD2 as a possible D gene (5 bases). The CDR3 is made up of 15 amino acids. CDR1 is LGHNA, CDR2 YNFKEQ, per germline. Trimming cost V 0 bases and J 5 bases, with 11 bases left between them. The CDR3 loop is CASSQDRLAHNEQFF. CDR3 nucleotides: TGTGCCAGCAGCCAAGATAGGCTAGCACACAATGAGCAGTTCTTC.

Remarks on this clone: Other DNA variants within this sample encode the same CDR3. The CDR3 loop reads CSVGSNYEQYF. CDR3 in DNA: TGCAGCGTTGGCTCCAACTACGAGCAGTACTTC. The chain uses TRBV29-1 and TRBJ2-7; no clear D. V was shortened by 4 bases and J by 3 bases, with 7 bases between the two germline ends. The CDR3 runs 11 residues. The germline V gene has CDR1 SQVTM and CDR2 ANQGSEA.

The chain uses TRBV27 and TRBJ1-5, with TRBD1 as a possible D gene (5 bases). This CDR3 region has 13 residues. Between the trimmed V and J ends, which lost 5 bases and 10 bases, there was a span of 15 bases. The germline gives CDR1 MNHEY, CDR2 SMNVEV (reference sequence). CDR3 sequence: CASSLVGEAPQHF. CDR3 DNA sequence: TGTGCCAGCAGTCTCGTAGGGGAAGCACCCCAGCATTTT.

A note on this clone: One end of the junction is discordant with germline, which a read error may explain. DNA for the CDR3: TGTGCCAGCAGAGAAGGGACTAGCGGAGGGAATGAGCAGTTCTTC. Its translation: CASREGTSGGNEQFF. This chain joins TRBV2 and TRBJ2-1; 11 bases line up with TRBD2. The CDR3 loop spans 15 amino acids. The germline gives CDR1 SNHLY, CDR2 FYNNEI. The full variable domain, with the rest looked up from reference TRBV2 and TRBJ2-1, is EPEVTQTPSHQVTQMGQEVILRCVPISNHLYFYWYRQILGQKVEFLVSFYNNEISEKSEIFDDQFSVERPDGSNFTLKIRSTKLEDSAMYFCASREGTSGGNEQFFGPGTRLTVL.

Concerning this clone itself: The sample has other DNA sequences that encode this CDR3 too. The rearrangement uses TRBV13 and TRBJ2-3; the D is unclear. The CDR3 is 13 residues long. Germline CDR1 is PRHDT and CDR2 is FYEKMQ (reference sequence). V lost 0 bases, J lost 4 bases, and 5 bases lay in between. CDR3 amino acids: CASSLGRADTQYF. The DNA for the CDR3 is TGTGCCAGCAGCTTAGGCCGGGCAGATACGCAGTATTTT.

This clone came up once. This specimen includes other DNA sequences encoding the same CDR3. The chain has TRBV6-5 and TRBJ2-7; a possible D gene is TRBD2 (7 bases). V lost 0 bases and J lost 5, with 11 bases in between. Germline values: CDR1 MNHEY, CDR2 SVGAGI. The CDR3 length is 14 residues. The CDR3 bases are TGTGCCAGCAGTTACTCGGGGAGGGGGGACGAGCAGTACTTC. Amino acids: CASSYSGRGDEQYF.

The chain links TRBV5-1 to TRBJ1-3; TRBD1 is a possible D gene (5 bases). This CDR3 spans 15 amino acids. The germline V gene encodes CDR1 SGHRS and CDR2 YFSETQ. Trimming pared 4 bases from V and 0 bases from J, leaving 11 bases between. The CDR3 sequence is CASSGGRNSGNTIYF. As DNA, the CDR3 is TGCGCCAGCAGCGGGGGACGCAACTCTGGAAACACCATATATTTT.

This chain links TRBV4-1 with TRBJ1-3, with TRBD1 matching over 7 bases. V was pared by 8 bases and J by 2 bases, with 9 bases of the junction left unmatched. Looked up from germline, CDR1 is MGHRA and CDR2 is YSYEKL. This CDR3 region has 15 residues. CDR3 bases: TGCGCCAGCTCCCCCCAGGGGGTCCCTGGAAACACCATATATTTT. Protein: CASSPQGVPGNTIYF.

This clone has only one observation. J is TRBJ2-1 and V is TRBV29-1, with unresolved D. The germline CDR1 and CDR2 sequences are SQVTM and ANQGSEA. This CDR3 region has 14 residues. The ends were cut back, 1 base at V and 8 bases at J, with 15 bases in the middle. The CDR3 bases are TGCAGCGTTGAAGGCTTAGCCCTTTCCGATGAGCAGTTCTTC. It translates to CSVEGLALSDEQFF.

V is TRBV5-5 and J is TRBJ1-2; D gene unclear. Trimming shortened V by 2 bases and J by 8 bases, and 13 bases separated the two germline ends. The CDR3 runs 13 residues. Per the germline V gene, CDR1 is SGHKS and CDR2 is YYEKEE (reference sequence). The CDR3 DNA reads TGTGCCAGCAGCTTTACGGCGACGGGAGGCTACACCTTC. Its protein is CASSFTATGGYTF.

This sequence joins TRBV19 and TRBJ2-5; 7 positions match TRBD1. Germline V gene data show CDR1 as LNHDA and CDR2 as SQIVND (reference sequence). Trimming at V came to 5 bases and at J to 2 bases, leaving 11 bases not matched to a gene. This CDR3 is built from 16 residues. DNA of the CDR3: TGTGCCAGTAGTCCGATCGGGGACAGAACACAAGAGACCCAGTACTTC. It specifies CASSPIGDRTQETQYF.

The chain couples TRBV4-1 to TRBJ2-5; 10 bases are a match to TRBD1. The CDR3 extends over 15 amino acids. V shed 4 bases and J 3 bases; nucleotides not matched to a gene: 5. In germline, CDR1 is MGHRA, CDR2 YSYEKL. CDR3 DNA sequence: TGCGCCAGCAGCCCTCGGACAGGGGGGGAAGAGACCCAGTACTTC. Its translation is CASSPRTGGEETQYF.

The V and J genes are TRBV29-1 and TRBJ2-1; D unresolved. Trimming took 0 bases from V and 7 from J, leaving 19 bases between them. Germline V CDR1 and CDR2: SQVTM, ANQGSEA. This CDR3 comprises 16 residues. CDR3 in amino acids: CSVEDRFSLGGNEQFF. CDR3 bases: TGCAGCGTTGAAGATCGGTTTAGCCTGGGTGGGAATGAGCAGTTCTTC.